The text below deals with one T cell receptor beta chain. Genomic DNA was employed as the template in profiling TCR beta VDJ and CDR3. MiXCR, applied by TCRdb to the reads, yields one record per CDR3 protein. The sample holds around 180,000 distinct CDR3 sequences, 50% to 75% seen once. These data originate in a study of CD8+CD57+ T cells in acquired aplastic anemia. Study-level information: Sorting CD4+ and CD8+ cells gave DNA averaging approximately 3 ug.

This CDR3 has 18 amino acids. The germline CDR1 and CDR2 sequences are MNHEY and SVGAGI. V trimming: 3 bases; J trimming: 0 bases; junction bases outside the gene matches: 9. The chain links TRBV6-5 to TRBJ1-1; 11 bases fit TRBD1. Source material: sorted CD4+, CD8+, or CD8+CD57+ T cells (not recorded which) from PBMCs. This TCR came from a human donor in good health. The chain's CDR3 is CASSYNRDRGLMNTEAFF. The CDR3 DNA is TGTGCCAGCAGTTATAACCGGGACAGGGGGTTGATGAACACTGAAGCTTTCTTT.